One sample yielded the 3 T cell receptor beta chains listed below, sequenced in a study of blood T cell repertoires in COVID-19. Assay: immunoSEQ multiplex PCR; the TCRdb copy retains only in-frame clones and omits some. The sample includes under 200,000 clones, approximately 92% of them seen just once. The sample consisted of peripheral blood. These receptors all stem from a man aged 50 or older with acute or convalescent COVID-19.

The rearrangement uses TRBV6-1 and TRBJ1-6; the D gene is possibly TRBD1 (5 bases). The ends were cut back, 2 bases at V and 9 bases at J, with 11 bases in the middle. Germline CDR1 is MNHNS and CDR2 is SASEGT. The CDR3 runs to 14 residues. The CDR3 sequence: CASSERGLGSPLHF. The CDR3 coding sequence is TGTGCCAGCAGTGAAAGGGGTTTAGGTTCACCCCTCCACTTT.

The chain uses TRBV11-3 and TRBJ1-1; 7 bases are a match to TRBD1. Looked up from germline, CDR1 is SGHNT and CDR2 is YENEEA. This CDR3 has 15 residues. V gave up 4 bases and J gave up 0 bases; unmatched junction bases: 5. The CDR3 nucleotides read TGTGCCAGCAGCTACAGGGGAGAGGTGAACACTGAAGCTTTCTTT. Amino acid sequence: CASSYRGEVNTEAFF.

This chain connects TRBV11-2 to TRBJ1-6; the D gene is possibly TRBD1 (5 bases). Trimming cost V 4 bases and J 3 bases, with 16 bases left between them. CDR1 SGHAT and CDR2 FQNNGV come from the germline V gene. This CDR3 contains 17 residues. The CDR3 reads CASSSPQGAVYNSPLHF. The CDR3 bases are TGTGCCAGCAGCTCCCCCCAGGGTGCCGTCTATAATTCACCCCTCCACTTT.